This T cell receptor beta chain stems from a study of shared clonotypes between healthy human individuals (dated by TCRdb to about 2020). Notes on the research overall: The cohort comprised two women and a few men aged 18 to 49 years. For each donor, three plates each were used for CD4 naive and CD4 memory, two plates were used for CD8 naive, and one plate was used for CD8 memory. To estimate repertoire size and how much clonotype sharing occurs between individuals, the study deeply sequenced the blood TCR repertoires of roughly 5 healthy adults. Libraries were prepared and TCR repertoires were sequenced by different laboratories using diverse techniques, in order to increase sequencing depth and limit assay-specific biases. Between about 0.9 and 8.9 billion PBMCs per donor were obtained by leukapheresis.

The donors were healthy, HIV-negative adults with no recently reported acute infections or vaccinations. Every donor was a Caucasian adult living in Nashville, Tennessee, USA. CD4+ T cells were enriched by magnetic negative selection, after which naive cells were positively selected on CD45RA and the negative fraction was taken as the memory subset. After blood collection by leukapheresis, PBMCs were isolated using Ficoll-Histopaque density gradient centrifugation and then cryopreserved in the vapor phase of liquid nitrogen. Analytical flow cytometry was used to check the purity and quantity of each magnetically sorted T cell population. From each sorted fraction, genomic DNA was isolated and quantified by UV absorbance on a Nanodrop 2000c. Including cysteine and phenylalanine, the CDR3 has 14 amino acids. Just CDR3 DNA is preserved here, 42 bases in frame from base 1. The germline V gene specifies SNHLY as CDR1 and FYNNEI as CDR2. The germline V and J ends show losses of 6 bases and 3 bases respectively, and no gene match explains 3 bases of the junction.

The paper's findings and limits, for the study overall: Sampling was restricted to blood, and TCR repertoires in tissue are likely to differ from TCR repertoires in blood. About 4.5% of naive CD4, approximately 3.7% of naive CD8, approximately 2% of memory CD4, and over 0.35% of memory CD8 clonotypes were shared across several donors. Pairwise subsampling led to the expectation that sequencing depth would affect the degree of clonotype sharing among donors. Even with the large sequencing depth, rarefaction of the sorted-subset datasets indicated that sequencing was incomplete. The genetic and exposure-history diversity represented was limited by the small number of donors. Larger estimated clonotype richness was generally found for naive subsets than for memory subsets. Compared with non-shared clonotypes, clonotypes shared by all four sorted-subset donors had higher generation probabilities.

Using the deep immunoSEQ assay, TCR CDR3 regions were amplified from genomic DNA by multiplex PCR. Genomic DNA extracted from each cell subset was distributed evenly over all wells of several immunoSEQ 96-well plates, and each plate served as one replicate. For sorted subsets, about 0.2 ug genomic DNA, equal to 25,000 to 35,000 T cell genomes, was loaded into each replicate PCR. The purified libraries were quantified using a Qubit 3.0 fluorometer, sized with a Bioanalyzer 2100, and then quantified again using the KAPA Library Quantification kit. Every immunoSEQ 96-well plate was sequenced on a separate single-read 150-cycle Illumina NextSeq 550 flow cell. Under the source paper's analysis protocol: Because the immunoSEQ output included only junctional sequences and no quality scores, the filtering could not be the same as the filtering used for full-length reads. To assign V/J genes and CDR3, sequences were annotated using PyIR, a Python wrapper for IgBLAST v1.9, with IMGT germline references. Reads were removed for weak V/J assignments (E-value above 1e-6), missing CDR3, stop codons, out-of-frame junctions, or ambiguous translated residues. V3J clonotypes were defined as sequences sharing the same inferred V gene, J gene, and CDR3 amino acid sequence. To compute the percentage overlap between repertoires, the number of shared unique clonotypes was divided by the size of the smaller repertoire. RTK rarefaction, the Chao1 estimator, and Recon v2.1 estimates of unobserved clonotypes were used to assess repertoire richness. OLGA was used to compute generation probabilities for all TCRbeta clonotypes that the gDNA method yielded from a handful of donors. TCRdb stores this immuneACCESS table with in-frame sequences only. Part of the clones is absent; in the studies checked, under half of the shortfall reflects unresolved V genes, and no reason is known for the rest. Clonal size and the V and J genes are those of that table, whereas D and trimming came from the DNA. A total of a few million clones appear in this sample, approximately 95% of them only once. About 0.37% of the sample is held by the ten biggest clonotypes.

A remark on this clone: The antigen it binds to is not known. Qualities for individual bases were not recorded, and no much larger clone is one base off.

The specimen was naive CD4+ T cells from PBMCs. In the paper's terms, the cell subset or site label means: CD45RA+ positively selected. The chain is encoded by TRBV2 joined to TRBJ1-5; 9 bases in between match TRBD1. The receptor comes from a man aged 18 to 30 in good health. Some clones in this sample may be carry-over from other donors' samples. The sequenced DNA: TGTGCCAGCAGAGGGGACAGGGACAATCAGCCCCAGCATTTT. Translated, this gives CASRGDRDNQPQHF.